These 15 T cell receptor beta chains share one sample of origin, sequenced in a study of cytotoxic CD8 clonotypes in ibrutinib-treated CLL. Produced via immunoSEQ multiplex PCR; TCRdb's table is partial and in-frame only. The sample holds roughly 180,000 clones, 84% seen once. Sequenced material: PBMCs, taken after 24 months of ibrutinib treatment. All receptors come from a human donor with chronic lymphocytic leukemia.

The chain links TRBV30 to TRBJ2-1; possible D gene TRBD2, 5 bases. This CDR3 region has 13 residues. Deletions cut 3 bases from V and 1 base from J, with 7 bases between. From germline, CDR1 is GTSNPN and CDR2 SVGIG (reference sequence). The CDR3 DNA sequence: TGTGCCTGGAGCGAGGGATCCTACAATGAGCAGTTCTTC. Translated, it gives CAWSEGSYNEQFF.

This clone was found once. The chain uses TRBV29-1 and TRBJ2-5; 8 nucleotides align to TRBD1. Germline CDR1 reads SQVTM; CDR2 reads ANQGSEA. Unmatched junction bases numbered 5, after V lost 6 bases and J lost 5 bases. The CDR3 contains 12 residues. In nucleotides, the CDR3 is TGCAGCGTCCAGGGGGCGACGGAGACCCAGTACTTC. It specifies CSVQGATETQYF.

This clone was picked up a small number of times. The chain has TRBV4-1 and TRBJ1-5, with no clear D. Germline CDR1 and CDR2: MGHRA and YSYEKL. Trimming left V 0 bases short and J 2 bases short, with 14 bases between. CDR3 length equals 17 residues. The CDR3 DNA is TGCGCCAGCAGCCAAGAGCTGGGGTTTAATCGCAATCAGCCCCAGCATTTT. It is translated as CASSQELGFNRNQPQHF.

V is TRBV6-5 and J is TRBJ1-1; maybe TRBD1 (6 bases). Germline CDR1 is MNHEY and CDR2 is SVGAGI. V lost 6 bases and J lost 11, with 25 bases in between. CDR3 length: 15 amino acids. In nucleotides, the CDR3 is TGTGCCAGCAGACAAATTCAGGGGACTCCCGGTCCGGCTTTCTTT. Its protein is CASRQIQGTPGPAFF.

V is TRBV6-5 and J is TRBJ1-5; unclear D gene. Trimming left V 8 bases short and J 4 bases short, with 3 bases between. The CDR3 loop spans 10 amino acids. Germline values: CDR1 MNHEY, CDR2 SVGAGI. The DNA for the CDR3 is TGTGCCAGCGGAAATCAGCCCCAGCATTTT. It yields the protein CASGNQPQHF.

The gene calls are TRBV6-4 and TRBJ1-5; maybe TRBD1 (5 bases). The CDR3 extends over 17 amino acids. CDR1 and CDR2 from the germline V gene are MRHNA and SNTAGT. The ends were cut back, 4 bases at V and 0 bases at J, with 16 bases in the middle. CDR3 sequence (DNA): TGTGCCAGCAGTGTCCTTTGTCGGGGGGGTAGCAATCAGCCCCAGCATTTT. Translated: CASSVLCRGGSNQPQHF.

This sequence joins TRBV6-6 and TRBJ1-1; D is possibly TRBD1 (5 bases). CDR1 and CDR2 (germline): MNHNY, SVGAGI (reference sequence). The CDR3 length is 14 residues. V shed 8 bases and J shed 3 bases, with 16 bases lying between them. CDR3: CASGGGPGDTEAFF. The CDR3 nucleotides read TGTGCCAGCGGGGGAGGACCGGGGGACACTGAAGCTTTCTTT.

This clone was counted between two and nine times. The V call is TRBV7-2, the J call TRBJ1-5; tentative D call: TRBD1 (6 bases). Germline loops: CDR1 SGHTA, CDR2 FQGNSA. V was pared by 5 bases and J by 0 bases, with 11 bases between. This CDR3 region has 15 residues. CDR3 nucleotide sequence: TGTGCCAGCAGCCGGGACATAAATAGCAATCAGCCCCAGCATTTT. It is translated as CASSRDINSNQPQHF.

The gene calls are TRBV6-1 and TRBJ2-5; TRBD1 matches at 11 bases. J gave up 2 bases and V 3 bases, and 11 bases lay outside the gene matches. The germline V gene encodes CDR1 MNHNS and CDR2 SASEGT. The CDR3 length is 18 residues. The CDR3, as DNA: TGTGCCAGCAGTGAGATGTGGGACAGGGGGGGAGGACAAGAGACCCAGTACTTC. Its protein product is CASSEMWDRGGGQETQYF.

This rearrangement joins TRBV6-4 to TRBJ2-1; possibly TRBD2 for D (6 bases). V was shortened by 8 bases and J by 7 bases, with 18 bases between the two germline ends. Germline CDR1 is MRHNA and CDR2 is SNTAGT. This CDR3 spans 14 amino acids. The CDR3, as DNA: TGTGCCAGCGGCGGGATGACACCCCAAAATGAGCAGTTCTTC. It encodes CASGGMTPQNEQFF.

V gene TRBV6-5 combines with J gene TRBJ2-5; no reliable D call. This CDR3 spans 15 amino acids. Per the germline V gene, CDR1 is MNHEY and CDR2 is SVGAGI. The V and J ends lost 0 bases and 1 base respectively, with 9 bases between them. The CDR3 coding sequence is TGTGCCAGCAGTTACTCGCAACGGCTCCAAGAGACCCAGTACTTC. Amino acids: CASSYSQRLQETQYF.

The chain joins TRBV19 to TRBJ1-3, with TRBD1 as a possible D gene (6 bases). This CDR3 has 13 amino acids. CDR1 is LNHDA and CDR2 is SQIVND in the germline V gene (reference sequence). The DNA of the CDR3 is TGTGCGTCGACGCAGGGGAGAGGAAACACCATATATTTT. Its protein product is CASTQGRGNTIYF.

This clone was recorded only once. The CDR3 sequence is CASNSLAYEQYF. The CDR3 coding sequence is TGTGCCAGCAATTCGCTAGCCTACGAGCAGTACTTC. V gene TRBV6-1 combines with J gene TRBJ2-7; D call uncertain. With 7 bases removed from V and 2 bases from J, the gap between germline ends came to 9 bases. CDR1 and CDR2 (germline): MNHNS, SASEGT. CDR3 length: 12 residues.

The rearrangement uses TRBV5-1 and TRBJ1-2; a possible D gene is TRBD1 (5 bases). Between the trimmed V and J ends, which lost 3 bases and 1 base, there was a span of 22 bases. Germline loops: CDR1 SGHRS, CDR2 YFSETQ. The CDR3 loop spans 18 amino acids. The CDR3 here is CASSSGWDLTADNYGYTF. The CDR3 nucleotides are TGCGCCAGCAGCTCAGGTTGGGACCTAACCGCCGATAACTATGGCTACACCTTC.

The rearrangement uses TRBV2 and TRBJ2-5, with D maybe TRBD1 (6 bases). Germline V gene data show CDR1 as SNHLY and CDR2 as FYNNEI. The CDR3 extends over 15 amino acids. The V end lost 3 bases, the J end lost 4 bases, and 15 bases lay between the germline ends. Here the CDR3 reads CASSDQGLMGETQYF. The CDR3 DNA follows: TGTGCCAGCAGTGACCAGGGGCTGATGGGAGAGACCCAGTACTTC.